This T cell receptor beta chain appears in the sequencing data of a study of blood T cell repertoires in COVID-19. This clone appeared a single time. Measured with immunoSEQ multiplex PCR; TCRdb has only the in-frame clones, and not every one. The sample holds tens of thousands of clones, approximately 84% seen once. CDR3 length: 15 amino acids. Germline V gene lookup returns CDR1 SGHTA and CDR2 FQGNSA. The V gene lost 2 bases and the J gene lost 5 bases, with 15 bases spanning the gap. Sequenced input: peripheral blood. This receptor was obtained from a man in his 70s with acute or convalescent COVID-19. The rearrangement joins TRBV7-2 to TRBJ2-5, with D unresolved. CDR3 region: CASSLRRQAYETQYF. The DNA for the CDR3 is TGTGCCAGCAGCTTACGGCGTCAGGCTTACGAGACCCAGTACTTC.